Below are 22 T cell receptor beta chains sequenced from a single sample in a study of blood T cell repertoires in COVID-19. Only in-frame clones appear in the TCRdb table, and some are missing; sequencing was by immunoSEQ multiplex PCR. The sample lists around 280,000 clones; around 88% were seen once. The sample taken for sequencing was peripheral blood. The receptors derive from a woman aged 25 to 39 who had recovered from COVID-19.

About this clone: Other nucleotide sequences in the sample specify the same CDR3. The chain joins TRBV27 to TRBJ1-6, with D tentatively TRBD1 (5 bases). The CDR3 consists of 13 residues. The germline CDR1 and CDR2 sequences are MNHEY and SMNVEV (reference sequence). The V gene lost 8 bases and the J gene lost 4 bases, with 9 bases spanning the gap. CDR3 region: CASSRGYNSPLHF. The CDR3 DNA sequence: TGTGCCAGCTCTAGGGGATATAATTCACCCCTCCACTTT.

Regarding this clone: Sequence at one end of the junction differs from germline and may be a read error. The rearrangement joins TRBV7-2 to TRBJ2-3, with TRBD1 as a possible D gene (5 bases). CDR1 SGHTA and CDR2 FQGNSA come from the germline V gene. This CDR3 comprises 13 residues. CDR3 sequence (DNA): TGTGCCAGCAGTTTAGGCAGGGAAGATACGCAGTATTTT. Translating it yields CASSLGREDTQYF.

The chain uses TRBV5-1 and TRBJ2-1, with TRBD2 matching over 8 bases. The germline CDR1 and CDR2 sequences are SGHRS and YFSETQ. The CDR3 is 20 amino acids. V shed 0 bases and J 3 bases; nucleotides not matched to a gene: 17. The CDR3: CASSLALGGAPTLIYNEQFF. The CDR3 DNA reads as TGCGCCAGCAGCTTGGCACTCGGGGGGGCACCCACTCTAATCTACAATGAGCAGTTCTTC.

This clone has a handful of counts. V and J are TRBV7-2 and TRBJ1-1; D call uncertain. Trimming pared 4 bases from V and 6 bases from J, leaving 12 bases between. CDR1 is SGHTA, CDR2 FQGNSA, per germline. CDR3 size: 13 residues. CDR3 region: CASSSTRGAEAFF. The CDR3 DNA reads TGTGCCAGCAGCTCAACTCGGGGAGCTGAAGCTTTCTTT. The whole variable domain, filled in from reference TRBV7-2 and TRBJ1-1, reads GAGVSQSPSNKVTEKGKDVELRCDPISGHTALYWYRQSLGQGLEFLIYFQGNSAPDKSGLPSDRFSAERTGGSVSTLTIQRTQQEDSAVYLCASSSTRGAEAFFGQGTRLTVV.

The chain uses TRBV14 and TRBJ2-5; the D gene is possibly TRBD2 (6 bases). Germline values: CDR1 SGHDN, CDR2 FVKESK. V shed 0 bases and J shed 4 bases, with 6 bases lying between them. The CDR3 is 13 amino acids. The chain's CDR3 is CASSQEGGETQYF. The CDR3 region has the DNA TGTGCCAGCAGCCAAGAGGGGGGAGAGACCCAGTACTTC.

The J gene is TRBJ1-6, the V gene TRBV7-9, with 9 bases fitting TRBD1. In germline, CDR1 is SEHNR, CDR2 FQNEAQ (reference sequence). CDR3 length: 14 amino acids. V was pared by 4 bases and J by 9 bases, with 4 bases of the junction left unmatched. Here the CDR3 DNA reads TGTGCCAGCAGCTCGACAGGGGGTGCTTCACCCCTCCACTTT. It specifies CASSSTGGASPLHF.

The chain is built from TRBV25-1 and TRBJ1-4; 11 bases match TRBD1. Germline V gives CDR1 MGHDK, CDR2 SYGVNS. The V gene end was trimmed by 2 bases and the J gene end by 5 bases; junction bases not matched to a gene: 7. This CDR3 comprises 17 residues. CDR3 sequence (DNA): TGTGCCAGCAGTGAACGTAGGGGGACAGGGGGGAATGAAAAACTGTTTTTT. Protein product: CASSERRGTGGNEKLFF. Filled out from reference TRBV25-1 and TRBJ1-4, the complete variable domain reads EADIYQTPRYLVIGTGKKITLECSQTMGHDKMYWYQQDPGMELHLIHYSYGVNSTEKGDLSSESTVSRIRTEHFPLTLESARPSHTSQYLCASSERRGTGGNEKLFFGSGTQLSVL.

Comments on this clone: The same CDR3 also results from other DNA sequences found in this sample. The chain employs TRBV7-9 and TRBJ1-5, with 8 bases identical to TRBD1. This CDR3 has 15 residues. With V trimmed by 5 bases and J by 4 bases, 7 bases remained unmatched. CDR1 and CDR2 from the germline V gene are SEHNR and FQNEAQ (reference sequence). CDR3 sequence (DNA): TGTGCCAGCAGCCTAGGACAGGGAGTTAATCAGCCCCAGCATTTT. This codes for CASSLGQGVNQPQHF. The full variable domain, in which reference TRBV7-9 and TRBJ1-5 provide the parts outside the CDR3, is DTGVSQNPRHKITKRGQNVTFRCDPISEHNRLYWYRQTLGQGPEFLTYFQNEAQLEKSRLLSDRFSAERPKGSFSTLEIQRTEQGDSAMYLCASSLGQGVNQPQHFGDGTRLSIL.

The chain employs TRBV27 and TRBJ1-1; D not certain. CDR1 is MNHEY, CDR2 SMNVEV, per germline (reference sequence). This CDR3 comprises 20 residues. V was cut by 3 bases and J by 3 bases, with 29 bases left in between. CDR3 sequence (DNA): TGTGCCAGCAGTTTCCTGGGTCGTGTCGGAGAAAGTCCGGAAGACACTGAAGCTTTCTTT. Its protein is CASSFLGRVGESPEDTEAFF.

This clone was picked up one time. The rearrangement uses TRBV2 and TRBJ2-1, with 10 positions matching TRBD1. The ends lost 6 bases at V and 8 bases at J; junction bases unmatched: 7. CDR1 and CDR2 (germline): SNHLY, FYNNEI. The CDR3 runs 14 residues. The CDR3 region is CASRDRDRGYEQFF. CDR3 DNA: TGTGCCAGCAGGGACCGGGACAGGGGATATGAGCAGTTCTTC.

The CDR3 region has the DNA TGCGCCAGCGGGAGGGGACAGGGCGACTATGGCTACACCTTC. Translating gives CASGRGQGDYGYTF. This sequence joins TRBV5-1 and TRBJ1-2, with 9 bases fitting TRBD1. CDR3 length: 14 amino acids. The V gene's germline CDR1 is SGHRS and CDR2 YFSETQ. The junction had 7 bases not matched to a gene; V was cut back by 7 bases and J by 3 bases.

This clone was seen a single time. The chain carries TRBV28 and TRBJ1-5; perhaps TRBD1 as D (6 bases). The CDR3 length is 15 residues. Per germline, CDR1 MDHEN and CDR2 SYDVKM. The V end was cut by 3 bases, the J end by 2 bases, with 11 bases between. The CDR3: CASSLTRGGNQPQHF. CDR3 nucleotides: TGTGCCAGCAGTTTGACCAGGGGAGGCAATCAGCCCCAGCATTTT.

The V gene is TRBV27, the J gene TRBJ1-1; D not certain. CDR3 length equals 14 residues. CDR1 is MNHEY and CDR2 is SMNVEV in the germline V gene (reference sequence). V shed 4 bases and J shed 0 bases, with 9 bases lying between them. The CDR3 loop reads CASSWRAVNTEAFF. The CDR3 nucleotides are TGTGCCAGCAGTTGGAGGGCGGTGAACACTGAAGCTTTCTTT.

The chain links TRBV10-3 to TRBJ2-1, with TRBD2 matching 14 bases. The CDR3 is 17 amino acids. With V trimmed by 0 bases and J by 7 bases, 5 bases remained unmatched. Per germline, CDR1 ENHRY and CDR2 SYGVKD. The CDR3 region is CAISESVGLAGGNEQFF. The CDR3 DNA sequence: TGTGCCATCAGTGAGTCTGTCGGACTAGCGGGAGGAAATGAGCAGTTCTTC.

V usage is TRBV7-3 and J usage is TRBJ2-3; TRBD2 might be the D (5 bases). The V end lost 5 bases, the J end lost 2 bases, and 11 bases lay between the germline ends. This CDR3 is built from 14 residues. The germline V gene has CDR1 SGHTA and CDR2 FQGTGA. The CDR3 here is CASSPGLLTDTQYF. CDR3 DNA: TGTGCCAGCAGCCCCGGACTCCTCACAGATACGCAGTATTTT.

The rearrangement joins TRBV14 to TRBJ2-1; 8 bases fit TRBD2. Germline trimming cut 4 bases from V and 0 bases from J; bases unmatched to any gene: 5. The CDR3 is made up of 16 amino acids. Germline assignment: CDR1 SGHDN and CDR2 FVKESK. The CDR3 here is CASSPAGASSYNEQFF. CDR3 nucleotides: TGTGCCAGCAGCCCAGCGGGGGCGAGCTCCTACAATGAGCAGTTCTTC.

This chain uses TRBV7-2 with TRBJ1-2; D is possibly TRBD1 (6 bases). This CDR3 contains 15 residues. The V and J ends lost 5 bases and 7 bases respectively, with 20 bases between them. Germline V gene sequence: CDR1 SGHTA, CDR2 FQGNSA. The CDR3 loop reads CASSPTGRGETGYTF. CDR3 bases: TGTGCCAGCAGCCCAACTGGCAGGGGAGAAACTGGCTACACCTTC.

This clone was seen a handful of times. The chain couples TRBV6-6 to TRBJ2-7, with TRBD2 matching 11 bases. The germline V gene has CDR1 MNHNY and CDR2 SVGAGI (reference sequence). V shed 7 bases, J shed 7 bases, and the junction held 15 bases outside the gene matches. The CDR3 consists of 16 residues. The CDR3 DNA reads TGTGCCAGCACCCCGGGTCCTAGCGGGGGGCGTCTTGAGCAGTACTTC. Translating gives CASTPGPSGGRLEQYF.

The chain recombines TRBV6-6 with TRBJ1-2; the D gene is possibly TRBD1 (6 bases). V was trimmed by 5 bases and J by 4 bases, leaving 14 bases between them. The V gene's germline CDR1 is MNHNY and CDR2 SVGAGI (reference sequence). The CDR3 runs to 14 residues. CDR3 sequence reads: CASSPSTGTYGYTF. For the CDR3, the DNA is TGTGCCAGCAGTCCGTCGACAGGAACCTATGGCTACACCTTC.

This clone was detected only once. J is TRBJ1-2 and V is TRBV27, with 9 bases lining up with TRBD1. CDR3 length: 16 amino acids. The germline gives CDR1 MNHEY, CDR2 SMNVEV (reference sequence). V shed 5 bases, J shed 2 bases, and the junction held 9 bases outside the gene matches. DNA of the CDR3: TGTGCCAGCAGTCCGAGGGGGACAGGGACCAACTATGGCTACACCTTC. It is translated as CASSPRGTGTNYGYTF.

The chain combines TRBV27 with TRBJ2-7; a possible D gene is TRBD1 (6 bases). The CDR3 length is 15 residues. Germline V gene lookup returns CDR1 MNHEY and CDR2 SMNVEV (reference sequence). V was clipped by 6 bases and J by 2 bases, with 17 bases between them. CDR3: CASRIRGLGTYEQYF. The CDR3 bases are TGTGCCAGCAGAATCAGGGGCCTCGGGACCTACGAGCAGTACTTC.

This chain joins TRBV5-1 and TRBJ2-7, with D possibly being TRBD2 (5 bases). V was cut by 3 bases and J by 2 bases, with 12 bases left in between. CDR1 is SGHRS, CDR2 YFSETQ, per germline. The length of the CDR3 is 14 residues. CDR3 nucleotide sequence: TGCGCCAGCAGCTCGCCGGACGGGACCTACGAGCAGTACTTC. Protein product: CASSSPDGTYEQYF.